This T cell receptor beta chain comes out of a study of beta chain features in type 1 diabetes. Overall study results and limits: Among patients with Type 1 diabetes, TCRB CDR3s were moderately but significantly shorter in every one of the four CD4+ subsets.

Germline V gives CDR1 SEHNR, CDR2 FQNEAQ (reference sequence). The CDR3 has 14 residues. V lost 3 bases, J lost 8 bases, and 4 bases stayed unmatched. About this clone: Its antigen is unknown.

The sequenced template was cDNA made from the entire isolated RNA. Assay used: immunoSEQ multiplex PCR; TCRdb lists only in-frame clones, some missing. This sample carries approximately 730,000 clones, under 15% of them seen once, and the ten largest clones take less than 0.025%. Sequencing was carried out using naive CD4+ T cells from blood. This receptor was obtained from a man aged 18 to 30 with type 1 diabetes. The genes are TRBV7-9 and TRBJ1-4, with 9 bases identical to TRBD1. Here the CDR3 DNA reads TGTGCCAGCAGCTTGGGACAGGGATGGGAAAAACTGTTTTTT. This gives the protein CASSLGQGWEKLFF. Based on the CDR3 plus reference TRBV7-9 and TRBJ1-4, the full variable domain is DTGVSQNPRHKITKRGQNVTFRCDPISEHNRLYWYRQTLGQGPEFLTYFQNEAQLEKSRLLSDRFSAERPKGSFSTLEIQRTEQGDSAMYLCASSLGQGWEKLFFGSGTQLSVL.